Below are 20 T cell receptor beta chains sequenced from a single sample in a study of blood T cell repertoires in COVID-19. The assay was immunoSEQ multiplex PCR, and TCRdb's table has in-frame clones only and misses some. The sample has over 250,000 clones; approximately 83% are singletons. Input material: peripheral blood. These receptors originate from a woman in her 70s with acute or convalescent COVID-19.

V gene TRBV10-1 combines with J gene TRBJ2-1; 8 bases are a match to TRBD1. V trimming: 4 bases; J trimming: 8 bases; junction bases outside the gene matches: 13. The CDR3 contains 16 residues. Per the germline V gene, CDR1 is WNHNN and CDR2 is SYGVQD (reference sequence). This chain's CDR3 is CASSAGQGMLTDEQFF. DNA for the CDR3: TGCGCCAGCAGTGCCGGACAGGGAATGTTGACGGATGAGCAGTTCTTC.

The rearrangement links TRBV5-4 to TRBJ2-7; 9 bases match TRBD1. J lost 2 bases, V lost 5 bases, and 2 bases had no gene match. Germline V gene lookup returns CDR1 SGHNT and CDR2 YYREEE (reference sequence). CDR3 length: 13 amino acids. The CDR3 region is CASSRTGAYEQYF. The CDR3 coding sequence is TGTGCCAGCAGTCGGACAGGGGCCTACGAGCAGTACTTC. The full variable domain, its missing parts supplied by reference TRBV5-4 and TRBJ2-7, is ETGVTQSPTHLIKTRGQQVTLRCSSQSGHNTVSWYQQALGQGPQFIFQYYREEENGRGNFPPRFSGLQFPNYSSELNVNALELDDSALYLCASSRTGAYEQYFGPGTRLTVT.

The V and J genes are TRBV19 and TRBJ2-1; possible D gene TRBD2, 6 bases. The CDR3 is made up of 12 amino acids. Germline CDR1 and CDR2: LNHDA and SQIVND (reference sequence). The V gene lost 6 bases and the J gene lost 6 bases, with 9 bases spanning the gap. The CDR3 reads CASRHGGNEQFF. DNA for the CDR3: TGTGCCAGTAGGCACGGGGGCAATGAGCAGTTCTTC.

V is TRBV30 and J is TRBJ1-2; D gene uncertain. Germline CDR1 is GTSNPN and CDR2 is SVGIG (reference sequence). V lost 5 bases and J lost 2, with 6 bases in between. The length of the CDR3 is 11 residues. In DNA, the CDR3 is TGTGCCTGGGCCCGGAACTATGGCTACACCTTC. This sequence encodes CAWARNYGYTF.

The gene calls are TRBV10-1 and TRBJ2-3, with a weak D call TRBD2 (6 bases). This CDR3 has 14 amino acids. Looked up from germline, CDR1 is WNHNN and CDR2 is SYGVQD (reference sequence). V was pared by 3 bases and J by 0 bases, with 7 bases between. CDR3 in DNA: TGCGCCAGCAGTGACGGGGGTAGCACAGATACGCAGTATTTT. Translating gives CASSDGGSTDTQYF.

CDR3 amino acids: CASSNRADGNTIYF. The CDR3 coding sequence is TGCGCCAGCAGCAACAGGGCCGACGGAAACACCATATATTTT. This sequence joins TRBV4-1 and TRBJ1-3, with D perhaps matching TRBD1 (6 bases). The V and J ends lost 5 bases and 4 bases respectively, with 12 bases between them. Germline V CDR1 and CDR2: MGHRA, YSYEKL. The CDR3 runs to 14 residues.

The chain joins TRBV30 to TRBJ1-2; D might be TRBD1 (5 bases). The CDR3 runs to 13 residues. Deletions cut 7 bases from V and 8 bases from J, with 20 bases between. From germline, CDR1 is GTSNPN and CDR2 SVGIG (reference sequence). CDR3: CAFTPQALSGYTF. The CDR3 DNA reads TGTGCCTTCACCCCACAGGCTCTATCGGGCTACACCTTC.

The genes are TRBV14 and TRBJ1-1; D might be TRBD1 (5 bases). CDR1 SGHDN and CDR2 FVKESK come from the germline V gene. The CDR3 is 13 amino acids. Trimming pared 6 bases from V and 2 bases from J, leaving 10 bases between. CDR3 bases: TGTGCCAGCAGTTTTGACAGAAACACTGAAGCTTTCTTT. Translating it yields CASSFDRNTEAFF.

The chain carries TRBV29-1 and TRBJ1-4, with D tentatively TRBD1 (5 bases). The CDR3 extends over 14 amino acids. The germline V gene has CDR1 SQVTM and CDR2 ANQGSEA. V dropped 3 bases and J dropped 7 bases, with 15 bases sitting between them. DNA for the CDR3: TGCAGCGTTGAGGGGCCAGGGTCGGGTGAAAAACTGTTTTTT. This codes for CSVEGPGSGEKLFF. The whole variable domain, filled in from reference TRBV29-1 and TRBJ1-4, reads SAVISQKPSRDICQRGTSLTIQCQVDSQVTMMFWYRQQPGQSLTLIATANQGSEATYESGFVIDKFPISRPNLTFSTLTVSNMSPEDSSIYLCSVEGPGSGEKLFFGSGTQLSVL.

For the CDR3, the DNA is TGTGCCAGCAGCCAAGAAAGGAGGGCCTACGAGCAGTACTTC. Protein product: CASSQERRAYEQYF. This rearrangement joins TRBV4-2 to TRBJ2-7; the D gene is possibly TRBD2 (6 bases). The CDR3 covers 14 residues. The V gene lost 0 bases and the J gene lost 2 bases, with 8 bases spanning the gap. The germline V gene has CDR1 LGHNA and CDR2 YNFKEQ.

The chain carries TRBV5-1 and TRBJ1-2, with 7 bases aligning to TRBD1. CDR3 length equals 16 residues. V shed 0 bases and J 3 bases; nucleotides not matched to a gene: 8. Germline CDR1 SGHRS, CDR2 YFSETQ. The CDR3 DNA reads as TGCGCCAGCAGCTTGGGGGGGACAGCTCAACACTATGGCTACACCTTC. Translating gives CASSLGGTAQHYGYTF.

V usage is TRBV5-1 and J usage is TRBJ1-1, with D uncertain. The germline V gene has CDR1 SGHRS and CDR2 YFSETQ. Trimming removed 0 bases at V and 3 bases at J, with 12 bases between. The CDR3 runs to 15 residues. CDR3 sequence reads: CASSLEESGDTEAFF. For the CDR3, the DNA is TGCGCCAGCAGCTTGGAAGAGAGTGGAGACACTGAAGCTTTCTTT. The entire variable domain, with the rest obtained from reference TRBV5-1 and TRBJ1-1, is as follows: KAGVTQTPRYLIKTRGQQVTLSCSPISGHRSVSWYQQTPGQGLQFLFEYFSETQRNKGNFPGRFSGRQFSNSRSEMNVSTLELGDSALYLCASSLEESGDTEAFFGQGTRLTVV.

This clone was observed a single time. V usage is TRBV6-5 and J usage is TRBJ1-6; 7 bases are a match to TRBD1. The CDR3 length is 13 residues. Germline V lookup: CDR1 MNHEY, CDR2 SVGAGI. The junction had 7 bases not matched to a gene; V was cut back by 7 bases and J by 10 bases. The DNA for the CDR3 is TGTGCCAGCACCCCAGGGGGTTCCTCACCCCTCCACTTT. Protein sequence: CASTPGGSSPLHF.

The chain carries TRBV24-1 and TRBJ1-5; 7 bases are shared with TRBD1. CDR1 is KGHDR and CDR2 is SFDVKD in the germline V gene. The CDR3 runs to 14 residues. Trimming took 7 bases from V and 2 from J; bases not matched to a gene: 4. The CDR3 here is CATSGTGGNQPQHF. CDR3 in DNA: TGTGCCACCAGCGGCACAGGGGGCAATCAGCCCCAGCATTTT.

V and J are TRBV3-1 (or the pseudogene TRBV3-2) and TRBJ2-1; 11 nucleotides agree with TRBD2. Germline V gives CDR1 LGHDT, CDR2 YNNKEL (reference sequence). V gave up 5 bases and J gave up 4 bases; unmatched junction bases: 4. The CDR3 contains 15 residues. In nucleotides, the CDR3 is TGTGCCAGCAGCTCACTAGCGGGGGCTTACAATGAGCAGTTCTTC. This gives the protein CASSSLAGAYNEQFF.

This chain uses TRBV4-1 with TRBJ2-1, with D tentatively TRBD1 (5 bases). CDR1 and CDR2 (germline): MGHRA, YSYEKL. The V and J ends lost 1 base and 1 base respectively, with 14 bases between them. The CDR3 is 17 residues long. CDR3 protein: CASSQGLARASYNEQFF. The CDR3 coding sequence is TGCGCCAGCAGCCAAGGGTTAGCCAGGGCGTCCTACAATGAGCAGTTCTTC.

This clone was observed a few times. V gene TRBV29-1 combines with J gene TRBJ1-2; 11 positions match TRBD1. Germline trimming cut 7 bases from V and 7 bases from J; bases unmatched to any gene: 5. CDR1 and CDR2 from the germline V gene are SQVTM and ANQGSEA. This CDR3 has 12 amino acids. The CDR3 nucleotides are TGCAGCGCAGGACAGGGGGCCGGTGGCTACACCTTC. It yields the protein CSAGQGAGGYTF. The entire variable domain, with the rest obtained from reference TRBV29-1 and TRBJ1-2, is as follows: SAVISQKPSRDICQRGTSLTIQCQVDSQVTMMFWYRQQPGQSLTLIATANQGSEATYESGFVIDKFPISRPNLTFSTLTVSNMSPEDSSIYLCSAGQGAGGYTFGSGTRLTVV.

On this clone: Other DNA sequences in the same sample also yield this CDR3. V gene TRBV7-3 combines with J gene TRBJ1-2; 7 nucleotides align to TRBD1. The CDR3 length is 13 residues. Germline loops: CDR1 SGHTA, CDR2 FQGTGA. Losses at the gene ends were 2 bases for V and 5 bases for J; bases not matched to a gene: 2. The CDR3 nucleotides read TGTGCCAGCAGCTTAGACAGGGAGTATGGCTACACCTTC. Amino acid sequence: CASSLDREYGYTF.

This clone was seen a handful of times. The V gene is TRBV4-1, the J gene TRBJ2-7, with 11 bases lining up with TRBD2. V lost 6 bases, J lost 1 base, and 2 bases stayed unmatched. CDR3 length: 14 amino acids. In germline, CDR1 is MGHRA, CDR2 YSYEKL. The chain's CDR3 is CASRGTSGSYEQYF. In DNA form, the CDR3 reads TGCGCCAGCAGAGGGACTAGCGGTTCCTACGAGCAGTACTTC.

The chain is built from TRBV7-9 and TRBJ2-1; 7 positions agree with TRBD1. Germline V gene data show CDR1 as SEHNR and CDR2 as FQNEAQ (reference sequence). The CDR3 sequence is 14 residues long. J gave up 5 bases and V 4 bases, and 5 bases lay outside the gene matches. The CDR3 DNA reads TGTGCCAGCAGCTGGACAGGCAGAGACAATGAGCAGTTCTTC. This gives the protein CASSWTGRDNEQFF.